The clone carrying this TCR beta chain has just a few counts. Its antigen remains unknown. Assay: immunoSEQ multiplex PCR; the TCRdb copy retains only in-frame clones and omits some. The sample lists tens of thousands of clones; roughly 77% were seen once. Germline CDR1 MNHEY, CDR2 SMNVEV (reference sequence). Trimming left V 4 bases short and J 4 bases short, with 28 bases between. The CDR3 contains 19 residues. Documented time point: pretreatment peripheral blood. The data belong to a study of PD-L1 blockade in urothelial cancer. The wider study: As for prior chemotherapy regimens, patients had received 0 to 3.

Findings and caveats of the study: Durable-benefit patients showed greater tumor-associated blood clone expansion at 3 weeks. Below-median TCR clonality that was measured in pretreatment blood predicted better survival.

Source: PBMCs, taken around atezolizumab (anti-PD-L1) treatment. The sequence came from a man between 70 and 80 years old with urothelial cancer. This chain uses TRBV27 with TRBJ2-5, with D uncertain. CDR3 region: CASSYIKLLNGSHGETQYF. The CDR3 DNA reads TGTGCCAGCAGTTATATTAAACTCTTAAACGGGTCGCATGGAGAGACCCAGTACTTC.